The 4 T cell receptor beta chains below come from one sample, sequenced in a study of CD8 T cells in Susac syndrome (dated by TCRdb to about 2019). Preparation of the library involved the immunoSEQ multiplex PCR assay. RNA was extracted using the RNeasy kit, and roughly 0.5 to 1 ug of the RNA was reverse transcribed with random hexamers. The public reads were run again by TCRdb, first through fastp at Q25 and then through MiXCR, and only productive beta chains were kept. Each entry merges the rows of one CDR3 protein and shows their most common DNA and genes. Counted in this sample were 150,000 or so distinct CDR3 sequences; around 96% of them appeared once. The ten largest clones add up to 0.11% to 0.15% of the sample. Source material: CD4+ T cells from PBMCs. Receptors originate from a human donor in good health.

The V and J genes are TRBV12-3 or TRBV12-4 and TRBJ1-5; maybe TRBD1 (5 bases). V was shortened by 3 bases and J by 7 bases, with 13 bases between the two germline ends. The CDR3 consists of 14 residues. This chain's CDR3 is CASSFYLGVQPQHF. CDR3 DNA: TGTGCCAGCAGTTTTTATTTAGGGGTCCAGCCCCAGCATTTT.

The rearrangement links TRBV5-4 to TRBJ1-1; D is perhaps TRBD1 (5 bases). Trimming removed 4 bases at V and 0 bases at J, with 10 bases between. The CDR3 contains 14 residues. Looked up from germline, CDR1 is SGHNT and CDR2 is YYREEE (reference sequence). The CDR3 nucleotides read TGTGCCAGCAGCGCCAGGGACCTGAACACTGAAGCTTTCTTT. This codes for CASSARDLNTEAFF.

The chain uses TRBV3-1 and TRBJ1-5; D gene unclear. CDR1 is LGHDT, CDR2 YNNKEL, per germline (reference sequence). This CDR3 spans 14 amino acids. V dropped 4 bases and J dropped 0 bases, with 7 bases sitting between them. The CDR3 sequence: CASSPPGSNQPQHF. DNA for the CDR3: TGTGCCAGCAGCCCTCCAGGTAGCAATCAGCCCCAGCATTTT.

This clonotype was recorded only once. CDR3: CASSKGQKEGPQHF. CDR3 coding DNA: TGTGCCAGCAGCAAGGGACAAAAGGAAGGGCCCCAGCATTTT. The chain uses TRBV11-1 and TRBJ1-5; D is possibly TRBD1 (6 bases). The CDR3 extends over 14 amino acids. Between the trimmed V and J ends, which lost 5 bases and 9 bases, there was a span of 17 bases. CDR1 is SGHAT, CDR2 FQDESV, per germline (reference sequence).